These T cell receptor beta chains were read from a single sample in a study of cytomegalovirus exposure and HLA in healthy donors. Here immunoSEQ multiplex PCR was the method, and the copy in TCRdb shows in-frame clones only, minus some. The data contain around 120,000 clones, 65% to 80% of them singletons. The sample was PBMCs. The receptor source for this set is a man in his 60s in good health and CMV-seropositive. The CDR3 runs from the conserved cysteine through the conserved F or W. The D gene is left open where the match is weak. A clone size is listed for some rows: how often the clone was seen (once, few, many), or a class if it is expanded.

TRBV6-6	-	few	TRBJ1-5	CASSYNGQRNQPQHF	TGTGCCAGCAGTTACAACGGACAGCGCAATCAGCCCCAGCATTTT
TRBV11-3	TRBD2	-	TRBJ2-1	CASSRGERGGYNEQFF	TGTGCCAGCAGTCGGGGGGAGCGGGGGGGTTACAATGAGCAGTTCTTC
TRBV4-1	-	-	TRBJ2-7	CASSYGAQGNFYEQCF	TGCGCCAGCAGCTACGGGGCACAGGGCAATTTTTACGAGCAGTGCTTC
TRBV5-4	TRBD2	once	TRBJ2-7	CASSLGLAGVGEQYF	TGTGCCAGCAGCTTGGGACTAGCGGGAGTGGGCGAGCAGTACTTC
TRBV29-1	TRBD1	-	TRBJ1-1	CSVEKVSQGTEAFF	TGCAGCGTTGAAAAGGTCTCACAGGGGACTGAAGCTTTCTTT
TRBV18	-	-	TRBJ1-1	CASSPRVQGVLEAFF	TGTGCCAGCTCACCAAGGGTTCAGGGTGTCTTGGAAGCTTTCTTT
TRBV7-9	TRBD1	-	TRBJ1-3	CASSFAEGASGNTIYF	TGTGCCAGCAGCTTCGCTGAGGGGGCTAGTGGAAACACCATATATTTT
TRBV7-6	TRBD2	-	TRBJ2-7	CASSLWEGEQYF	TGTGCCAGCAGCCTATGGGAGGGTGAGCAGTACTTC
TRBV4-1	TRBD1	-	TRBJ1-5	CASSARGLQPQHF	TGCGCCAGCAGCGCCAGGGGGCTCCAGCCCCAGCATTTT
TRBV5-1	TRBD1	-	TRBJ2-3	CASSRDRGRTDTQYF	TGCGCCAGCAGCCGGGACAGGGGAAGAACAGATACGCAGTATTTT
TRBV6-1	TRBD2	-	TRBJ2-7	CASRELSGRSYEQYF	TGTGCCAGCAGGGAACTTAGCGGGAGAAGCTACGAGCAGTACTTC
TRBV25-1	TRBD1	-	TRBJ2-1	CANRTGDPSKDEQFF	TGTGCCAACCGGACAGGGGACCCTTCGAAGGATGAGCAGTTCTTC
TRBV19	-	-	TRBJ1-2	CASSIEGAYYGYTF	TGTGCCAGTAGTATAGAGGGGGCTTACTATGGCTACACCTTC
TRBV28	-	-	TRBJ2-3	CASSSPPGTQYF	TGTGCCAGCAGTTCCCCCCCGGGGACGCAGTATTTT
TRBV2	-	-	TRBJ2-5	CASSEARGPQETQYF	TGTGCCAGCAGTGAGGCCAGGGGACCCCAAGAGACCCAGTACTTC
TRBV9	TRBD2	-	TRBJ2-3	CASSVGSSGTGTQYF	TGTGCCAGCAGCGTAGGAAGTAGCGGGACGGGGACGCAGTATTTT
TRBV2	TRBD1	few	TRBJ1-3	CASHMDRGGNTIYF	TGTGCCAGCCATATGGACAGGGGTGGAAACACCATATATTTT
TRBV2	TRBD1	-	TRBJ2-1	CASSELGQGRNEQFF	TGTGCCAGCAGTGAATTGGGACAGGGTCGAAATGAGCAGTTCTTC
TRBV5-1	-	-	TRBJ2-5	CASSLASGAGAVQETQYF	TGCGCCAGCAGCTTGGCGTCCGGGGCGGGGGCCGTCCAAGAGACCCAGTACTTC
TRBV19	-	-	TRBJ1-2	CASSAPGAGNYGYTF	TGTGCCAGTAGTGCCCCAGGTGCAGGGAACTATGGCTACACCTTC
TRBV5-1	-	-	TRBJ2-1	CASSLVSGGNSYNEQFF	TGCGCCAGCAGCTTGGTGTCCGGCGGGAACTCCTACAATGAGCAGTTCTTC
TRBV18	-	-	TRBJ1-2	CASSTNLDGYTF	TGTGCCAGCTCAACAAATCTGGATGGCTACACCTTC
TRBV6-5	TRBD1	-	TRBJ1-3	CASSLDRGMTGNTIYF	TGTGCCAGCAGTTTGGACAGGGGGATGACTGGAAACACCATATATTTT
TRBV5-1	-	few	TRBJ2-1	CASSLAPGVYEQFF	TGCGCCAGCAGCTTGGCCCCAGGGGTCTATGAGCAGTTCTTC
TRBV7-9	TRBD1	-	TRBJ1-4	CSSSTGGHEKLFF	TGTTCCAGCAGCACAGGGGGCCATGAAAAACTGTTTTTT
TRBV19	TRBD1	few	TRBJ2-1	CASSDRYNEQFF	TGTGCCAGTTCGGACAGGTACAATGAGCAGTTCTTC
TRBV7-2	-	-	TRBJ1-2	CASSFGGVNGYTF	TGTGCCAGCAGCTTTGGGGGGGTGAATGGCTACACCTTC
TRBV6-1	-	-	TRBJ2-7	CASSVGTTYEQYF	TGTGCCAGCAGTGTCGGGACAACCTACGAGCAGTACTTC
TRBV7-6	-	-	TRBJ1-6	CASSLLGEGNSPLHF	TGTGCCAGCAGCTTGCTAGGGGAAGGTAATTCACCCCTCCACTTT
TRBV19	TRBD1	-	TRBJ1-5	CASSPRTGEANQPQHF	TGTGCCAGTAGTCCAAGGACAGGGGAGGCCAATCAGCCCCAGCATTTT
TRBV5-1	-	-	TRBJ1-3	CASSLDSQPGNTIYF	TGCGCCAGCAGCTTGGACAGTCAGCCTGGAAACACCATATATTTT
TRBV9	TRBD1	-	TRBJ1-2	CASSESDRGIYGYTF	TGTGCCAGCAGCGAAAGCGACAGGGGGATTTATGGCTACACCTTC
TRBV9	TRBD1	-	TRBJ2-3	CASSLWTGQGFTDTQYF	TGTGCCAGCAGCCTTTGGACAGGGCAGGGGTTCACAGATACGCAGTATTTT
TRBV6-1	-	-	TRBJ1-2	CASSEHGQTYGYTF	TGTGCCAGCAGTGAACACGGACAGACTTATGGCTACACCTTC
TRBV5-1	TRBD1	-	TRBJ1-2	CASRQGVEAGYTF	TGCGCCAGCCGCCAGGGGGTTGAGGCTGGCTACACCTTC
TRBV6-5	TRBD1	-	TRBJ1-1	CASRPDRGEAFF	TGTGCCAGCAGACCTGACAGGGGCGAAGCTTTCTTT
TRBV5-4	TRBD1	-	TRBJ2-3	CASSLAPRQGPDTQYF	TGTGCCAGCAGTCTAGCCCCTCGACAGGGGCCAGATACGCAGTATTTT
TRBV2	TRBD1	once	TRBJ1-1	CASSADSQGDTEAFF	TGTGCCAGCAGCGCAGACTCTCAGGGGGACACTGAAGCTTTCTTT
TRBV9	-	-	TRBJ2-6	CASSPETGSLISGANVPTF	TGTGCCAGCAGCCCCGAAACCGGGTCTTTAATCTCTGGGGCCAACGTCCCGACTTTC
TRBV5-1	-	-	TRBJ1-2	CATTSGSTNYGYTF	TGCGCCACGACGAGCGGGAGCACTAACTATGGCTACACCTTC
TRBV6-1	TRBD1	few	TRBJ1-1	CASSATGGGSEAFF	TGTGCCAGCAGTGCGACAGGGGGCGGCTCTGAAGCTTTCTTT
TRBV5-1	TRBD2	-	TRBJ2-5	CASSRDRASGRVEEQYF	TGCGCCAGCAGCCGCGACAGAGCTAGCGGGAGAGTAGAAGAGCAGTACTTC
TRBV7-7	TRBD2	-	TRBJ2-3	CASSLGLAGVDADTQYF	TGTGCTAGCAGCTTAGGGCTAGCGGGAGTGGACGCAGATACGCAGTATTTT
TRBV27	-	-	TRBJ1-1	CASTTSGVNTEAFF	TGTGCCAGCACCACCTCCGGGGTGAACACTGAAGCTTTCTTT
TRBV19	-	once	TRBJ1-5	CASSIGRREQPQHF	TGTGCCAGTAGTATAGGTAGGAGGGAACAGCCCCAGCATTTT
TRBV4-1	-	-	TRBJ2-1	CASSARTGYNEQFF	TGCGCCAGCAGCGCTCGGACGGGGTACAATGAGCAGTTCTTC
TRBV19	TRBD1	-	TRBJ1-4	CASSMGQGVRKLFF	TGTGCCAGTAGTATGGGACAGGGTGTTCGAAAACTGTTTTTT